The rows below give T cell receptor beta chains drawn from one sample of a study of blood T cell repertoires in COVID-19. The data were produced by immunoSEQ multiplex PCR, yet TCRdb's version contains in-frame clones alone and is incomplete. The sample shows about 120,000 clones, roughly 76% of them seen only once. The sequenced material came from peripheral blood. All receptors come from a human donor in a cohort sampled during active COVID-19. The CDR3 runs from the conserved cysteine through the conserved F or W. The D gene is left open where the match is weak. Clone size appears in some rows only: once, few, many, or a class for an expanded clone.

v_gene: TRBV6-2/TRBV6-3
d_gene: TRBD2
j_gene: TRBJ2-7
abundance: -
CDR3nt: TGTGCCAGCAGTCCCCGGGGTAGCGGGGCGTTGGAGCAGTACTTC
CDR3aa: CASSPRGSGALEQYF

v_gene: TRBV12-3/TRBV12-4
d_gene: -
j_gene: TRBJ1-2
abundance: -
CDR3nt: TGTGCCAGCAGTGACACTAACTATGGCTACACCTTC
CDR3aa: CASSDTNYGYTF

v_gene: TRBV30
d_gene: -
j_gene: TRBJ2-7
abundance: -
CDR3nt: TGTGCCTGGACTCCACCCCCAGGGAACGAGCAGTACTTC
CDR3aa: CAWTPPPGNEQYF

v_gene: TRBV7-3
d_gene: TRBD2
j_gene: TRBJ2-3
abundance: once
CDR3nt: TGTGCCAGCAGTTTAAAGGCTAGCGGGGGCCCGCCGGCAGATACGCAGTATTTT
CDR3aa: CASSLKASGGPPADTQYF

v_gene: TRBV4-1
d_gene: TRBD2
j_gene: TRBJ2-2
abundance: -
CDR3nt: TGCGCCAGCAGCCAAGAAGGATGGCGGGGGGGCACCGGGGAGCTGTTTTTT
CDR3aa: CASSQEGWRGGTGELFF

v_gene: TRBV10-3
d_gene: TRBD2
j_gene: TRBJ2-1
abundance: -
CDR3nt: TGTGCCATCAGTGACGAGGGACTAGTCTCCTACAATGAGCAGTTCTTC
CDR3aa: CAISDEGLVSYNEQFF

v_gene: TRBV15
d_gene: TRBD1
j_gene: TRBJ2-2
abundance: -
CDR3nt: TGTGCCACCAGCAGAGGGGACAGGGGCGCCGGGGAGCTGTTTTTT
CDR3aa: CATSRGDRGAGELFF

v_gene: TRBV5-4
d_gene: TRBD2
j_gene: TRBJ2-1
abundance: -
CDR3nt: TGTGCCAGCACCATGGGACTAGCGGGGGACAATGAGCAGTTCTTC
CDR3aa: CASTMGLAGDNEQFF

v_gene: TRBV5-1
d_gene: -
j_gene: TRBJ2-2
abundance: once
CDR3nt: TGCGCCAGCAGCCCGACGCAGGGTGGTCACACCGGGGAGCTGTTTTTT
CDR3aa: CASSPTQGGHTGELFF

v_gene: TRBV6-2/TRBV6-3
d_gene: TRBD1
j_gene: TRBJ1-5
abundance: -
CDR3nt: TGTGCCAGCAGTACACGGACAGGGGGCAATCAGCCCCAGCATTTT
CDR3aa: CASSTRTGGNQPQHF

v_gene: TRBV29-1
d_gene: TRBD1
j_gene: TRBJ2-2
abundance: -
CDR3nt: TGCAGCGTTCGGACAGGGTCCCTTAACACCGGGGAGCTGTTTTTT
CDR3aa: CSVRTGSLNTGELFF

v_gene: TRBV11-3
d_gene: -
j_gene: TRBJ1-1
abundance: -
CDR3nt: TGTGCCAGCAGCCGACCCCCACCGGACAGCCTTGGGGTGAGTGAAGCTTTCTTT
CDR3aa: CASSRPPPDSLGVSEAFF

v_gene: TRBV9
d_gene: -
j_gene: TRBJ2-1
abundance: few
CDR3nt: TGTGCCAGCAGCGTAAGGGCCGCGGGGGCCAATGAGCAGTTCTTC
CDR3aa: CASSVRAAGANEQFF

v_gene: TRBV28
d_gene: -
j_gene: TRBJ1-4
abundance: -
CDR3nt: TGTGCCAGCGTTGACCAGGGACACGAAAAACTGTTTTTT
CDR3aa: CASVDQGHEKLFF

v_gene: TRBV7-2
d_gene: TRBD1
j_gene: TRBJ1-4
abundance: -
CDR3nt: TGTGCCAGCAGCGCGTCCGGGACAGGGGGTGAAAAACTGTTTTTT
CDR3aa: CASSASGTGGEKLFF

v_gene: TRBV29-1
d_gene: -
j_gene: TRBJ2-3
abundance: -
CDR3nt: TGCAGCGTTGAGGTTCGACGACAGGAGCAGTATTTT
CDR3aa: CSVEVRRQEQYF